A selection of T cell receptor beta chains follows, all from one sample in a study of shared clonotypes between healthy human individuals. Libraries were prepared by immunoSEQ multiplex PCR; TCRdb keeps only in-frame clonotypes and omits some of them. The sample holds about a million clones, roughly 70% seen once. Sequencing input: memory CD4+ T cells sorted from blood. The receptors here all came from a man younger than 35 in good health. Both conserved end residues are part of each CDR3. A D gene is named only where the DNA matches it firmly. Part of the rows lack a size; the others show once, few, many or a class for expanded clones.

j_call d_call v_call clone_size cdr3_nt cdr3_aa
TRBJ1-2 - TRBV5-1 once TGCGCCAGCAGCGACCGCGCAGGGGCGGTGGAAGGCTACACCTTC CASSDRAGAVEGYTF
TRBJ1-3 - TRBV7-2 - TGTGCCAGCAGCTTGTGGTTCTCTGGAAACACCATATATTTT CASSLWFSGNTIYF
TRBJ2-7 TRBD2 TRBV11-2 - TGTGCCAGCAGCTTATCCCGGGGAGGGTGGACCTACGAGCAGTACTTC CASSLSRGGWTYEQYF
TRBJ1-6 TRBD1 TRBV11-2 - TGTGCCAGCAGCTTAGATCGACAGGGAGGTTCACCCCTCCACTTT CASSLDRQGGSPLHF
TRBJ2-3 - TRBV27 - TGTGCCAGCCTATCGCGCACAGATACGCAGTATTTT CASLSRTDTQYF
TRBJ2-2 - TRBV7-3 - TGTGCCAGCAGCGTGATGATGAACACCGGGGAGCTGTTTTTT CASSVMMNTGELFF
TRBJ2-7 TRBD2 TRBV2 - TGTGCCAGCAGTCAGGTTAGCGGGAGGGCCTCCTACGAGCAGTACTTC CASSQVSGRASYEQYF
TRBJ1-2 - TRBV6-6 - TGTGCCAGCAGTGGGGTCTATGGCTACACCTTC CASSGVYGYTF
TRBJ1-5 - TRBV4-3 - TGCGCCAGCAGCCAAGAACCGGGTGGGAGTCAGCCCCAGCATTTT CASSQEPGGSQPQHF
TRBJ1-2 - TRBV5-1 - TGCGCCAGCAGCTTCTCCAGCTATGGCTACACCTTC CASSFSSYGYTF
TRBJ2-7 - TRBV12-5 - TGTGCTAGTGGTCCTCTGAGGCCACCCTACGAGCAGTACTTC CASGPLRPPYEQYF
TRBJ2-7 - TRBV6-1 - TGTGCCAGCAGTGAAGCGCTTCGGGGGACTTTGATCTACGAGCAGTACTTC CASSEALRGTLIYEQYF
TRBJ2-3 TRBD2 TRBV2 - TGTGCCAGCAGTCTTAGCGGGATGGACACAGATACGCAGTATTTT CASSLSGMDTDTQYF
TRBJ1-1 TRBD1 TRBV18 - TGTGCCAGCTCACCAACCCCGGGACAGCCTGAAGCTTTCTTT CASSPTPGQPEAFF
TRBJ1-5 - TRBV5-4 - TGTGCCAGCAGCAAGGATAGCAATCAGCCCCAGCATTTT CASSKDSNQPQHF
TRBJ1-4 - TRBV28 - TGTGCCAGCAGTATTCAAATGACTAATGAAAAACTGTTTTTT CASSIQMTNEKLFF
TRBJ2-7 - TRBV10-3 once TGTGCCATTAGGGATGGAGGGACCTACGAGCAGTACTTC CAIRDGGTYEQYF
TRBJ1-1 - TRBV11-3 - TGTGCCAGCAGCTTAGGTCACCAGAAATCTGAAGCTTTCTTT CASSLGHQKSEAFF
TRBJ2-7 - TRBV7-6 - TGTGCCAGCAGCTTAGCCCAGGGAACCTACGAGCAGTACTTC CASSLAQGTYEQYF
TRBJ2-7 - TRBV4-3 - TGCGCCAGCAGCCAAGAAGGGTCGGGGTACGAGCAGTACTTC CASSQEGSGYEQYF
TRBJ2-2 - TRBV6-4 - TGTGCCAGCAGACCCGACTACAACACCGGGGAGCTGTTTTTT CASRPDYNTGELFF
TRBJ2-3 - TRBV11-3 - TGTGCCAGCAGCTCGCAACAGGGAGCAGATACGCAGTATTTT CASSSQQGADTQYF
TRBJ1-5 - TRBV27 many TGTGCCAGCAGTTTAGTCCAGGGTCCGAATCAGCCCCAGCATTTT CASSLVQGPNQPQHF
TRBJ2-1 - TRBV7-2 few TGTGCCAGCAGCCAATACAAGGCTAATGAGCAGTTCTTC CASSQYKANEQFF
TRBJ1-5 - TRBV6-6 - TGTGCCAGCAGTACGACTCCGAATCAGCCCCAGCATTTT CASSTTPNQPQHF
TRBJ2-1 - TRBV11-2 - TGTGCCAGCAGCTTAGGAGAGAAAGTCTCCTACAATGAGCAGTTCTTC CASSLGEKVSYNEQFF
TRBJ1-1 TRBD1 TRBV9 - TGTGCCAGCAGCGTAGGGACAGGGGCTGAAGCTTTCTTT CASSVGTGAEAFF
TRBJ2-3 TRBD2 TRBV9 - TGTGCCAGCAGCCCCCCAGGACTAGCGGGGCTGGCAGATACGCAGTATTTT CASSPPGLAGLADTQYF
TRBJ2-2 - TRBV13 few TGTGCCAGCACCTCGCGGGGCCTAACCGGGGAGCTGTTTTTT CASTSRGLTGELFF
TRBJ2-1 - TRBV11-2 - TGTGCCAGCAGCTTAGTTGTGGGAGCCTCCTACAATGAGCAGTTCTTC CASSLVVGASYNEQFF
TRBJ2-2 - TRBV28 - TGTGCCAGCAAAACGGGGGTGAACACCGGGGAGCTGTTTTTT CASKTGVNTGELFF
TRBJ2-7 - TRBV5-1 - TGCGCCAGCAGCTTAAGAACAGGGTCCTCATCCGAGCAGTACTTC CASSLRTGSSSEQYF
TRBJ1-6 TRBD1 TRBV4-1 - TGCGCCAGCAGCCAAGTCGGGACAGGCGGTAATTCACCCCTCCACTTT CASSQVGTGGNSPLHF
TRBJ2-7 - TRBV5-1 - TGCGCCAGCAGCTTGGGTGACAGCCCATCCTACGAGCAGTACTTC CASSLGDSPSYEQYF
TRBJ1-4 TRBD1 TRBV28 - TGTGCCAGCAGTCCGAAATCCAGGGGGACTAATGAAAAACTGTTTTTT CASSPKSRGTNEKLFF
TRBJ1-2 TRBD1 TRBV18 - TGTGCCAGCTCACGACAGGGCCGTGGTTTTAACTATGGCTACACCTTC CASSRQGRGFNYGYTF
TRBJ1-1 - TRBV7-8 - TGTGCCAGCAGCTTAATGGCGAACACTGAAGCTTTCTTT CASSLMANTEAFF
TRBJ1-6 - TRBV5-6 many TGTGCCAGCAGCGTTCAGGACCGAGCCCTCCACTTT CASSVQDRALHF
TRBJ2-5 - TRBV5-1 - TGCGCCAGCAGCTTACAGAACCAAGAGACCCAGTACTTC CASSLQNQETQYF
TRBJ2-1 TRBD2 TRBV18 - TGTGCCAGCTCACCCGGGACTACATACAATGAGCAGTTCTTC CASSPGTTYNEQFF
TRBJ2-1 - TRBV28 once TGTGCCAGCAGTTTAGCCCCCGGACTATACAATGAGCAGTTCTTC CASSLAPGLYNEQFF
TRBJ2-5 TRBD1 TRBV4-1 once TGCGCCAGCAGCCAAGATTGGGGGACAGGGGAGACCCAGTACTTC CASSQDWGTGETQYF
TRBJ2-2 - TRBV6-5 few TGTGCCAGCAGTTACTCTCTCTCGGCTCGCGGGGAGCTGTTTTTT CASSYSLSARGELFF